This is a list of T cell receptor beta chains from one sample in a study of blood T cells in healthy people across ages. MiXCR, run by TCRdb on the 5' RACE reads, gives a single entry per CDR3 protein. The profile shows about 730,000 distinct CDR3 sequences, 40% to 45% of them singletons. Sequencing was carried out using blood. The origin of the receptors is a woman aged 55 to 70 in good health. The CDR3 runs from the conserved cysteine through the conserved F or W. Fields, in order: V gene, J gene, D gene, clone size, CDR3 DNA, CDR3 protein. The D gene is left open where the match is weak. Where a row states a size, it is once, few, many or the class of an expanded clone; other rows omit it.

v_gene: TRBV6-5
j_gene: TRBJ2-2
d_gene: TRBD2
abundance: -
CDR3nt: TGTGCCAGCAGTTACTCGCTAGCGGGAGGGACCGGGGAGCTGTTTTTT
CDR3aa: CASSYSLAGGTGELFF

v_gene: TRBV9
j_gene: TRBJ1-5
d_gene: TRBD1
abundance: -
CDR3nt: TGTGCCAGCAGCGGCGGAGGGACAGGGAATCAGCCCCAGCATTTT
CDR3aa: CASSGGGTGNQPQHF

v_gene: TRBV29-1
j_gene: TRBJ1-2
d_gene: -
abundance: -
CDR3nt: TGCAGCGTTGAGGCCCCGTCGCGCGGCTACACCTTC
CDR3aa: CSVEAPSRGYTF

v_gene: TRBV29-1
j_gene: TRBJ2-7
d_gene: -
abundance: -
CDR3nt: TGCAGCGTGTGGGGGGCAGCCAGCTCCTACGAGCAGTACTTC
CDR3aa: CSVWGAASSYEQYF

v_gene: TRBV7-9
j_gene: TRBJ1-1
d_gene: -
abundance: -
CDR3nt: TGTGCCAGCAGCTTCTGGGGGGAAACTGAAGCTTTCTTT
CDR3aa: CASSFWGETEAFF

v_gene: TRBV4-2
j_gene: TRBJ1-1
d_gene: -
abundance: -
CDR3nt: TGTGCCAGCAGCCAACGAGACAGGCGACGGGCTGAAGCTTTCTTT
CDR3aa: CASSQRDRRRAEAFF

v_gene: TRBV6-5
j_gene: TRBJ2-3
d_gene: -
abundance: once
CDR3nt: TGTGCCAGCAGTTCTCGTTCAGGGGATACGCAGTATTTT
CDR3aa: CASSSRSGDTQYF

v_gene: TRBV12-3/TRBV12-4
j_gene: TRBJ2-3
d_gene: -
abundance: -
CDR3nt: TGTGCCAGCAGTTCCTATGTGGGAGTGGGAGACCCGGATACGCAGTATTTT
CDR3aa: CASSSYVGVGDPDTQYF

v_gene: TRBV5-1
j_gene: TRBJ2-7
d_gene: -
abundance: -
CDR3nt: TGCGCCAGCAGCCCCGACACAACACCCTCCTACGAGCAGTACTTC
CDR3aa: CASSPDTTPSYEQYF

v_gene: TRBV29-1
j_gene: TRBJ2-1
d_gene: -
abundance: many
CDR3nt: TGCAGCGTTTCTCTAGCGACAGGCTCCTACAATGAGCAGTTCTTC
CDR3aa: CSVSLATGSYNEQFF

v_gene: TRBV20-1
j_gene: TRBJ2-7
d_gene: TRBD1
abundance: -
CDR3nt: TGCAGTGTTAGTTGGGACAGGGTCTACGAGCAGTACTTC
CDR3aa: CSVSWDRVYEQYF

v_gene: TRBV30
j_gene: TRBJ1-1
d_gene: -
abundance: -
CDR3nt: TGTGCCTGGAACCGGGTCCCTAACCCCACTGAAGCTTTCTTT
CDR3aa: CAWNRVPNPTEAFF

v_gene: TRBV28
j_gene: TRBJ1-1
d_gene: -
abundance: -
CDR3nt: TGTGCCAGCGGCGGCCACTTGAACACTGAAGCTTTCTTT
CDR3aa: CASGGHLNTEAFF

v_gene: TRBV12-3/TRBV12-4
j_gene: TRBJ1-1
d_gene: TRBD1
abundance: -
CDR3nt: TGTGCCAGCAGTGTTGGACAGGGCCGGGAAGCTTTCTTT
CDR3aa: CASSVGQGREAFF

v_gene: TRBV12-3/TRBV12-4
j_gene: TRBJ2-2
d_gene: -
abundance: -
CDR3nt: TGTGCCAGCAGAATTGACTCCCCCGGGGAGCTGTTTTTT
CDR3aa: CASRIDSPGELFF

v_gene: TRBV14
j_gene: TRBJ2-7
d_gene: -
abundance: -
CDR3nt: TGTGCCAGCAGCCAAGCCCTCGGACGCCGGGTGGAGCAGTACTTC
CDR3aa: CASSQALGRRVEQYF

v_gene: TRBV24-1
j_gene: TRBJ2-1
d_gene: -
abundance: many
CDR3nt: TGTGCCACCAGTGATTTTAGGGGGAATGAGCAGTTCTTC
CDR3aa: CATSDFRGNEQFF

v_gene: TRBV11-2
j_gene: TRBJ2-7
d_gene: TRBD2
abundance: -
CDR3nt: TGTGCCAGCAGCCGCGGACTAGCTCGGAGAAACGAGCAGTACTTC
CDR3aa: CASSRGLARRNEQYF

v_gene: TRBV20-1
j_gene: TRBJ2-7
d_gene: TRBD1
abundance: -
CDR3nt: TGCAGTGTAAGACAGGGGATACCCAATGAGCAGTACTTC
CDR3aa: CSVRQGIPNEQYF

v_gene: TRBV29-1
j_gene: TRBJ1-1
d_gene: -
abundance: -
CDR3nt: TGCAGCGTTGCCCCTCGAGGGGAGGGGACTGAAGCTTTCTTT
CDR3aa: CSVAPRGEGTEAFF

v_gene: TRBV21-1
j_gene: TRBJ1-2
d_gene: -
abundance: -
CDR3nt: TGTGCCAGCAGCCCCGCCCCCGACGTTTATGGCTACACCTTC
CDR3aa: CASSPAPDVYGYTF

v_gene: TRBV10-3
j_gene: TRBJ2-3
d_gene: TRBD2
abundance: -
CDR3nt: TGTGCCATCAGTGCCTCGGTGACTAGCGGGGGTGATACGCAGTATTTT
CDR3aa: CAISASVTSGGDTQYF

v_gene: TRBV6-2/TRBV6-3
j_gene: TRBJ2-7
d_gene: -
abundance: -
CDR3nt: TGTGCCAGCAGTTACCGACTAGTCTACTCCTACGAGCAGTACTTC
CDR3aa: CASSYRLVYSYEQYF

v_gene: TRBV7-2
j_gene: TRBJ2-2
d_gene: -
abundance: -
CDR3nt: TGTGCCAGCAGCCTCTTTTTAGGAAGGAACACCGGGGAGCTGTTTTTT
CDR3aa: CASSLFLGRNTGELFF

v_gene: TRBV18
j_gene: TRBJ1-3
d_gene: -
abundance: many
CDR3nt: TGTGCCAGCTCACCACCGTCGGTTGCGGGTTTGAGTGGAAACACCATATATTTT
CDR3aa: CASSPPSVAGLSGNTIYF

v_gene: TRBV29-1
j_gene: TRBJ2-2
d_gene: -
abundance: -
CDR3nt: TGCAGCGGCGGGGTTCAGAGCGGGGAGCTGTTTTTT
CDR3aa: CSGGVQSGELFF

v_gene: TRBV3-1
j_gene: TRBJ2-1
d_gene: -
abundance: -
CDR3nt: TGTGCCAGCAGCCAACTAGTGGGGGGAAACAATGAGCAGTTCTTC
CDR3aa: CASSQLVGGNNEQFF

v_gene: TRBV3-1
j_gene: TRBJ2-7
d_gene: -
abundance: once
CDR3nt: TGTGCCAGCAGCCAACAGTTAGATCCCTACGAGCAGTACTTC
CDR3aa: CASSQQLDPYEQYF

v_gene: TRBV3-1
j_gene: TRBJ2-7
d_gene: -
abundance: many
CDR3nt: TGTGCCAGCAGCCAAGATCTAGGCAGCGGGCTTGAAAGCGAGCAGTACTTC
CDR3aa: CASSQDLGSGLESEQYF

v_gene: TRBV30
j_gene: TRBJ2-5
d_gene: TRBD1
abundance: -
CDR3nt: TGTGCCTGGAGTCCCGCAGGGGGCGTCCCAGAGACCCAGTACTTC
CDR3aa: CAWSPAGGVPETQYF

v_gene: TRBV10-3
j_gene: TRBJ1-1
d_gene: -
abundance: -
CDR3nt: TGTGCCATCAGTGAGAACAGCGTCTTTGACACTGAAGCTTTCTTT
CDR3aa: CAISENSVFDTEAFF

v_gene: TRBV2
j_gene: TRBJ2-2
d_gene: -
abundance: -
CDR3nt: TGTGCCAGCAGTGTAGCAAGCGGAGGGAACACCGGGGAGCTGTTTTTT
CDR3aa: CASSVASGGNTGELFF

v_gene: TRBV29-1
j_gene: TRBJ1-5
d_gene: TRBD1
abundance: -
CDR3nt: TGCAGCGTCGGACAGGGACTCAATCAGGCCCAGCATTTT
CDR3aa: CSVGQGLNQAQHF

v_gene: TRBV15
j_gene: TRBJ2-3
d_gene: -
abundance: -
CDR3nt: TGTGCCACCAGCAGAGGGTTAAGCGGGTCTGGAGATACGCAGTATTTT
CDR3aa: CATSRGLSGSGDTQYF

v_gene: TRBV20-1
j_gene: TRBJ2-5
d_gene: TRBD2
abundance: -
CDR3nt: TGCAGTGCGATTGTAGCGGGAGAGGGGAGGGAGACCCAGTACTTC
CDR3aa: CSAIVAGEGRETQYF

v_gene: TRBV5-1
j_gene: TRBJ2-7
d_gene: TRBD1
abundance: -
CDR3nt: TGCGCCAGCAGTGCGGGACAGGAGAGCTCCTACGAGCAGTACTTC
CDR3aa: CASSAGQESSYEQYF

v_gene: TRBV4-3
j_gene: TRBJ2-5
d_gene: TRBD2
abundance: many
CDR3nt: TGCGCCAGCAGCCAAGACGGGGGAGCGGGGGGAGAGACCCAGTACTTC
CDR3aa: CASSQDGGAGGETQYF

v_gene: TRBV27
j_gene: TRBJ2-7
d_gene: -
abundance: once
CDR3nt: TGTGCCGGAATTAATAACAAAACCTACGAGCAGTACTTC
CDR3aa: CAGINNKTYEQYF

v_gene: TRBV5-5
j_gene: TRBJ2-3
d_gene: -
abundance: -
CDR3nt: TGTGCCAGCAGACCCCTAGCGTCAGATACGCGGTATTTT
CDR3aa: CASRPLASDTRYF

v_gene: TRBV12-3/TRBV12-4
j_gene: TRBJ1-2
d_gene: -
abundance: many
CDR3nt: TGTGCCAGCAGTTTAGTTAACAGCAATAACTATGGCTACACCTTC
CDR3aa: CASSLVNSNNYGYTF

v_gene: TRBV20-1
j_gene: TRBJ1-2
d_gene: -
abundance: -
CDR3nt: TGCAGTGCTAGAGATCGGCTGGGAGGGAAGGTTGGCTACACCTTC
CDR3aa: CSARDRLGGKVGYTF

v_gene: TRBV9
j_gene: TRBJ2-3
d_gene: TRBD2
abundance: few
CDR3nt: TGTGCCAGCAGCGTAGCGGGGGGGCCAGGGGATACGCAGTATTTT
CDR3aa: CASSVAGGPGDTQYF

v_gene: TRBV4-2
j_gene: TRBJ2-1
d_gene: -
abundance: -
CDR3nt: TGTGCCAGCAGCCTGACGTACAGGAACGGGGGTGAGCAGTTCTTC
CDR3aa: CASSLTYRNGGEQFF

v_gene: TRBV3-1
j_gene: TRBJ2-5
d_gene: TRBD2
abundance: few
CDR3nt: TGTGCCAGCAGCCAAGCTAGCGGGAGCCAAGAGACCCAGTACTTC
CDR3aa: CASSQASGSQETQYF

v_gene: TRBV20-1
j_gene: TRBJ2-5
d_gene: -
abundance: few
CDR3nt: TGCAGTGCTAGACTGGCGGAGTGGGGGGAGACCCAGTACTTC
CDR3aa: CSARLAEWGETQYF

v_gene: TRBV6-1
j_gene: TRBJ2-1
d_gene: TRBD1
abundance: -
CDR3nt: TGTGCCAGCAGTGTTGGGTGGACAGGGTCCTACAATGAGCAGTTCTTC
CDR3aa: CASSVGWTGSYNEQFF

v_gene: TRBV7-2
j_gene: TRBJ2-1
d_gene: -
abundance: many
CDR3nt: TGCGCCAGCAGAGCAGGGGGGTCCTACAATGAGCAGTTCTTC
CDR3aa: CASRAGGSYNEQFF

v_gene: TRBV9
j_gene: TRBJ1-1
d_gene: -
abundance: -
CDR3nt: TGTGCCAGCAGCGTAGTTGGAGGCCCGAACACTGAAGCTTTCTTT
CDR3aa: CASSVVGGPNTEAFF

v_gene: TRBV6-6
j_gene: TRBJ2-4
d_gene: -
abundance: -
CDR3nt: TGTGCCAGCAGGACTCTCGGGACCATGAACATTCAGTACTTC
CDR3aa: CASRTLGTMNIQYF

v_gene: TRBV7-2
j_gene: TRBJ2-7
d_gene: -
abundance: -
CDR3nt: TGTGCCAGCAGCTCCTTTCCTAATGAGCAGTACTTC
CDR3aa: CASSSFPNEQYF

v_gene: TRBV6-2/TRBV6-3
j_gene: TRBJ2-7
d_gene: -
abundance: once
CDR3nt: TGTGCCAGCAGTTCTGGGAGCTTATCCTACGAGCAGTACTTC
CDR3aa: CASSSGSLSYEQYF

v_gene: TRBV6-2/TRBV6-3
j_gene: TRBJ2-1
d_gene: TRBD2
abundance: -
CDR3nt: TGTGCCAGCAGCTTACCACTAGGGACTAGCGGGAACAATGAGCAGTTCTTC
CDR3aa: CASSLPLGTSGNNEQFF

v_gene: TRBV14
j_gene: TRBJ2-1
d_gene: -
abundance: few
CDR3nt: TGTGCCAGCAGCCAAGATCTAGCAAACAATGAGCAGTTCTTC
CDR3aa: CASSQDLANNEQFF

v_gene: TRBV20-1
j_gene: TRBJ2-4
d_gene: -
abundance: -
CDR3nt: TGCAGTGCTAGATCAGGGATAGGCAAAAACATTCAGTACTTC
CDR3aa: CSARSGIGKNIQYF

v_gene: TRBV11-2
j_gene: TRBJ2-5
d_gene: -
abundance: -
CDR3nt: TGTGTCAGCAGCCCCAACCCATTTCAGGGAAACCAAGAGACCCAGTACTTC
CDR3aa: CVSSPNPFQGNQETQYF

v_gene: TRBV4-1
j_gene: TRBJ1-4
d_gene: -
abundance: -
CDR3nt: TGCGCCAGCAGCCAAGACCAGGAGAAACTGTTTTTT
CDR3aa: CASSQDQEKLFF

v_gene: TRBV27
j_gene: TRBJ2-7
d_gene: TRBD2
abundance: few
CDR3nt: TGTGCCAGCAGTTTGGGGGGGAGACGCTCCTACGAGCAGTACTTC
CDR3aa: CASSLGGRRSYEQYF

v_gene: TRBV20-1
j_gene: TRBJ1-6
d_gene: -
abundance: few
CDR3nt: TGCAGTGCTATTGGGACACCGAAATATAATTCACCCCTCCACTTT
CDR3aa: CSAIGTPKYNSPLHF

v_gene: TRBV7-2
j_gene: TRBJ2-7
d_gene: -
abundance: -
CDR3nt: TGTGCCAGCAGATCCCCGGGACGGAACTCCTACGAGCAGTACTTC
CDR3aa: CASRSPGRNSYEQYF

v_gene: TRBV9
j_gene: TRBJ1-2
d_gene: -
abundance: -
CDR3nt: TGTGCCAGCAGCGTAGGTGTAACTAACTATGGCTACACCTTC
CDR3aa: CASSVGVTNYGYTF